This TCR beta chain is drawn from a study of shared clonotypes between healthy human individuals. Study outcomes and limitations: Sorted-subset sequencing, rarefaction showed, was incomplete despite large depth.

Concerning this clone: The antigen is unknown.

Assay: immunoSEQ multiplex PCR; the TCRdb copy retains only in-frame clones and omits some. The sample consists of 2 million to 3 million clones, 90% to 95% of them appearing once. Germline assignment: CDR1 SGHRS and CDR2 YFSETQ. The CDR3 runs to 13 residues. Deletions cut 0 bases from V and 6 bases from J, with 9 bases between. The sequenced sample was naive CD4+ T cells from PBMCs. Noted subset: CD45RA+ positively selected. The sequence came from a man between 18 and 29 years old in good health. Some clones in this sample may be carry-over from other donors' samples. J is TRBJ1-2 and V is TRBV5-1; possibly TRBD1 for D (5 bases). DNA of the CDR3: TGCGCCAGCAGCTTGGAGGCAGGGCATGGCTACACCTTC. Its translation is CASSLEAGHGYTF.